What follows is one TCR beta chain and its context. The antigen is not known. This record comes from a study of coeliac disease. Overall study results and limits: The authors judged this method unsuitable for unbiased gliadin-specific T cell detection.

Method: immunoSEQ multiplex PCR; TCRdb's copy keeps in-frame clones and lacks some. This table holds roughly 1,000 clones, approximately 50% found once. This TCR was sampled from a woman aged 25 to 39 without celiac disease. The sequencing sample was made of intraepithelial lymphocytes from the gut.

In nucleotides, the CDR3 is TGTGCCAGCAGCTTAGTAGCGGGGGTCTCCTACAATGAGCAGTTCTTC. This translates into CASSLVAGVSYNEQFF. The chain links TRBV7-8 to TRBJ2-1; 9 bases fit TRBD2. Germline trimming cut 1 base from V and 0 bases from J; bases unmatched to any gene: 1. The CDR3 has 16 amino acids. Germline lookup yields CDR1 SGHVS and CDR2 FQNEAQ. The whole variable domain, remainder taken from reference TRBV7-8 and TRBJ2-1, is GAGVSQSPRYKVAKRGQDVALRCDPISGHVSLFWYQQALGQGPEFLTYFQNEAQLDKSGLPSDRFFAERPEGSVSTLKIQRTQQEDSAVYLCASSLVAGVSYNEQFFGPGTRLTVL.